The TCR beta chain under discussion was sequenced for a study of patients and donors after allogeneic stem cell transplantation. One entry per CDR3 protein, called by TCRdb with MiXCR from the RT-PCR reads. The data contain 150,000 to 200,000 distinct CDR3 sequences, 40% to 45% of them singletons. With 3 bases removed from V and 2 bases from J, the gap between germline ends came to 17 bases. The CDR3 spans 16 residues. Germline lookup yields CDR1 GTSNPN and CDR2 SVGIG (reference sequence). Sample: blood, either unsorted or a sorted T cell fraction (not recorded which). This clonotype originated in a human donor who was either an allogeneic HSCT recipient or a stem cell or donor lymphocyte infusion donor (not recorded which). It is not recorded whose cells these are; they may come from a transplant donor. J is TRBJ1-5 and V is TRBV30; D is undetermined. DNA for the CDR3: TGTGCCTGGAGCCAGGCGGGCACGACGGGCAATCAGCCCCAGCATTTT. Protein product: CAWSQAGTTGNQPQHF.